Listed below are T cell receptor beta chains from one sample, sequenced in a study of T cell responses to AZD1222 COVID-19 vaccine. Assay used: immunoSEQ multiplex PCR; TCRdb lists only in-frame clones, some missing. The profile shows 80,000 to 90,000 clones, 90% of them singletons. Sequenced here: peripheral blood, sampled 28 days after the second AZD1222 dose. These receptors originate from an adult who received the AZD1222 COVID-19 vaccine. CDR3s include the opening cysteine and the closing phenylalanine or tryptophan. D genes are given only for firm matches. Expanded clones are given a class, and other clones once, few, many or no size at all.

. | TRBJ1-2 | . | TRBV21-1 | TGTGCCAGCAGCAAAGGGCCGACCGTACTCTATGGCTACACCTTC | CASSKGPTVLYGYTF
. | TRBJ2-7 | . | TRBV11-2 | TGTGCCAGCAGCATGGTGGGAGTCTCCTACGAGCAGTACTTC | CASSMVGVSYEQYF
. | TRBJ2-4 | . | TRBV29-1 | TGCAGCGCCCGTTATCAGGGAAACATTCAGTACTTC | CSARYQGNIQYF
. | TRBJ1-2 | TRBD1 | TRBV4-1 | TGCGCCAGCAGCCAACCAGGGGGCTCAGTTTATGGCTACACCTTC | CASSQPGGSVYGYTF
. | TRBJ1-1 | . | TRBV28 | TGTGCCAGCAGTTTATGGAGCGGGCCGGGGGACACTGAAGCTTTCTTT | CASSLWSGPGDTEAFF
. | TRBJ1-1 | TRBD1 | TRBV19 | TGTGCCAGTAGTCCCCCGGGACAGAGGACTGAAGCTTTCTTT | CASSPPGQRTEAFF
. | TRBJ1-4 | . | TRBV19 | TGTGCCAGTAGTATATATTACGGGCAGCTTAATGAAAAACTGTTTTTT | CASSIYYGQLNEKLFF
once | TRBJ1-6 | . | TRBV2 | TGTGCCAGCAGTTCACAGGGATCACCCCTCCACTTT | CASSSQGSPLHF
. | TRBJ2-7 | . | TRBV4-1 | TGCGCCAGCAGCCAAGGGGCACAATCCTACGAGCAGTACTTC | CASSQGAQSYEQYF
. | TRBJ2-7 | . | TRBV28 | TGTGCCAGCAGTCCGGGACACCGGACTTCCTACGAGCAGTACTTC | CASSPGHRTSYEQYF
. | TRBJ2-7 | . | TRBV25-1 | TGTGCCAGCAGTGAATTATCAGGGTTGAGGGCCTACGAGCAGTACTTC | CASSELSGLRAYEQYF
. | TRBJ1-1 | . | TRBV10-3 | TGTGCCATCAGTGGATACATCGAGACTGAAGCTTTCTTT | CAISGYIETEAFF
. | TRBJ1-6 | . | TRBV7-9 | TGTGCCAGCAGCTTACGCCGAGGAGGTAATTCACCCCTCCACTTT | CASSLRRGGNSPLHF
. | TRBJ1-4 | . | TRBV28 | TGTGCCAGCAGTTTTTGGTCCAGGGAGAGTGAAAAACTGTTTTTT | CASSFWSRESEKLFF
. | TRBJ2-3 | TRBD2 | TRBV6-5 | TGTGCCAGCAGTTCGGGACTAGCGGGGGACACAGATACGCAGTATTTT | CASSSGLAGDTDTQYF
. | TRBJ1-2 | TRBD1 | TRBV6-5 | TGTGCCAGCAGTACCACAACAGGGGCCCATGGCTACACCTTC | CASSTTTGAHGYTF
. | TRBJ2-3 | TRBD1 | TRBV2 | TGTGCCAGCAGTGAAGAGGGACAGGGGTATGTGGGAACAGATACGCAGTATTTT | CASSEEGQGYVGTDTQYF
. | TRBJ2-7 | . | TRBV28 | TGTGCCAGCAGCCTTGAGTACGAGCAGTACTTC | CASSLEYEQYF
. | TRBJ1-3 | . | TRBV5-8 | TGTGCCAGCAGCTTGGAAGTTGGGTTGATCTCTGGAAACACCATATATTTT | CASSLEVGLISGNTIYF
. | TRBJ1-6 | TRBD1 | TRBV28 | TGTGCCAGCACTACGGACAGGGGCCCCTATAATTCACCCCTCCACTTT | CASTTDRGPYNSPLHF
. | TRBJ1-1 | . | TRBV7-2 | TGTGCCAGCAGCTTATACAGCCTGAACACTGAAGCTTTCTTT | CASSLYSLNTEAFF
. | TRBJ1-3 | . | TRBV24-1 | TGTGCCACCAGTTTAGGGGATGGAAACACCATATATTTT | CATSLGDGNTIYF
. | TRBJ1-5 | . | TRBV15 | TGTGCCCAGACAAGCCGCAATCAGCCCCAGCATTTT | CAQTSRNQPQHF
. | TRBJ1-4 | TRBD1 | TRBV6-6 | TGTGCCAGCAGTTACGAGGGACAGAGCTCTGAAAAACTGTTTTTT | CASSYEGQSSEKLFF
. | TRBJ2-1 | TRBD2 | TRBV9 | TGTGCCAGCAGCGTATATGTCGGGGGGGCCTCTAATGAGCAGTTCTTC | CASSVYVGGASNEQFF
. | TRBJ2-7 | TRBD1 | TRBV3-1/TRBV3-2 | TGTGCCAGCAGCCCGGGACAGACCTTTATAGACGAGCAGTACTTC | CASSPGQTFIDEQYF
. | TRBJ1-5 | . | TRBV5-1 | TGCGCCAGCAGCTTTACTCGGATTAGCAATCAGCCCCAGCATTTT | CASSFTRISNQPQHF
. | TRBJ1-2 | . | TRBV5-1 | TGCGCCAGCAGCTTGGAGGGGGGATTGGATGGCTACACCTTC | CASSLEGGLDGYTF
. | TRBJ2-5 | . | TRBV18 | TGTGCCAGCTCACCGGTGTTGTACGAGACCCAGTACTTC | CASSPVLYETQYF
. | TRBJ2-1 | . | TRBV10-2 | TGCGCCAGCAGTGAGTCGACCGGGAACTCCTACAATGAGCAGTTCTTC | CASSESTGNSYNEQFF
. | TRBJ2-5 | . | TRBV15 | TGTGCCACCAGCAGAGATCAGATCCAAGAGACCCAGTACTTC | CATSRDQIQETQYF
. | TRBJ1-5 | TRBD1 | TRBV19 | TGTGCCAGTAGTATATCAGGGGGAGTCGGAAATCAGCCCCAGCATTTT | CASSISGGVGNQPQHF
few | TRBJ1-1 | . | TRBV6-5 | TGTGCCAGCACCGAACCCAGCCTGAACACTGAAGCTTTCTTT | CASTEPSLNTEAFF
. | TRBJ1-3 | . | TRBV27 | TGTGCCAGCAGTTTCGTAGTTGGAAACACCATATATTTT | CASSFVVGNTIYF
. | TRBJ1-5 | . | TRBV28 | TGTGCCAGCACCGTTGTGGGGGCTCAGCCCCAGCATTTT | CASTVVGAQPQHF
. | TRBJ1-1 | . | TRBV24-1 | TGTGCCACCAGTGAGGCAGGGAGTAAGTCTTTGAACACTGAAGCTTTCTTT | CATSEAGSKSLNTEAFF
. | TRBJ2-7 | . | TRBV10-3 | TGTGCCATCAGAGGACGCCTCTCCTACGAGCAGTACTTC | CAIRGRLSYEQYF
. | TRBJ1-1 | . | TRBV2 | TGTGCCAGCAGTGTCTCAACAGGGATGAGCACTGAAGCTTTCTTT | CASSVSTGMSTEAFF
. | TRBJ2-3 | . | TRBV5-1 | TGCGCCAGCAGCTCACGGACAGCGACCACAGATACGCAGTATTTT | CASSSRTATTDTQYF
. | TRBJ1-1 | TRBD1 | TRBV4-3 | TGCGCCAGCAGCCAAGATCACAGGGGCCTAGCTGAAGCTTTCTTT | CASSQDHRGLAEAFF
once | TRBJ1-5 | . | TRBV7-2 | TGTGCCAGCAGCTTAACAGTTTATAGCAATCAGCCCCAGCATTTT | CASSLTVYSNQPQHF
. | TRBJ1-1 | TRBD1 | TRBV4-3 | TGCGCCAGCAGCCAAGATACGACAGGGTCTCTTACTTTGGAAGCTTTCTTT | CASSQDTTGSLTLEAFF
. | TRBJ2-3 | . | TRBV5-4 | TGTGCCAGCAGCTTTAAAGATACGCAGTATTTT | CASSFKDTQYF
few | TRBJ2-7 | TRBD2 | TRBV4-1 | TGCGCCAGCAGCCAGGGACTAGCGGGGATCTCCTACGAGCAGTACTTC | CASSQGLAGISYEQYF
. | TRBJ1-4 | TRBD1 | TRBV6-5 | TGTGCCAGCGGCCCGGGACAGAGGCGAGGAAAACTGTTTTTT | CASGPGQRRGKLFF
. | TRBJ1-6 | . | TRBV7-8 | TGTGCCAGCAGCTTAGTTGGGTCTGAGGGGAGGGCACCCCTCCACTTT | CASSLVGSEGRAPLHF
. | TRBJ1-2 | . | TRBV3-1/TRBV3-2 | TGTGCCAGCAGCCAGAACTATGGCTACACCTTC | CASSQNYGYTF
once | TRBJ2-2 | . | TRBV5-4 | TGTGCCAGCAGCTTGGGGTCGAGGGGCGCGGACACCGGGGAGCTGTTTTTT | CASSLGSRGADTGELFF
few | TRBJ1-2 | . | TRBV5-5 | TGTGCCAGCAGCTTGGGCGGGTGGAGCGGCTATGGCTACACCTTC | CASSLGGWSGYGYTF
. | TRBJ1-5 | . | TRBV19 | TGTGCCAGTAGTATAAGCGTGGGGGAGAGGCAGCCCCAGCATTTT | CASSISVGERQPQHF
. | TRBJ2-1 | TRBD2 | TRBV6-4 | TGTGCCAGCAGTGATTCTATGGGGGGGTCAAGCAATGAGCAGTTCTTC | CASSDSMGGSSNEQFF
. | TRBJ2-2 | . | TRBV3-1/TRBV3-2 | TGTGCCAGCAGCCCGTTTGGGGCCTCCGGGGAGCTGTTTTTT | CASSPFGASGELFF